A single TCR beta chain is shown here with its context. No cognate antigen has been identified for it. Per-nucleotide qualities are absent, and no much larger clonotype sits a single base away. The germline V gene (reference sequence) provides CDR1 GTSNPN and CDR2 SVGIG. Germline trimming amounts to 4 bases on V and 10 bases on J, with 2 as the count of junction bases outside the gene matches. The CDR3 covers 13 residues, taking in both the cysteine and the phenylalanine. CDR3 DNA is the only sequence kept; it has 39 bases, read in frame from the first base. Instrument used: Illumina HiSeq 2500. Quantitative 5'-RACE with molecular barcodes was the method used to prepare the TCR beta libraries. The paper's data handling went like this. A new computational method, built on a probabilistic model of VDJ rearrangement, was used to identify disease-linked TCR variants. In TCRdb, the public reads were trimmed at Q25 with fastp and aligned with MiXCR, with productive beta chains retained. Merged by CDR3 protein, the rows form single entries marked with the most common genes and DNA. These V and J calls rely on TCRdb rather than the paper's analysis. The sample has about 160,000 distinct CDR3 sequences on record, roughly 18% of them singletons. Of the sample, about 8% falls within the top ten clones.

This entry comes from a study of CD8 T cells in ankylosing spondylitis (TCRdb year 2017). Regarding the study in general: T cell receptor beta repertoires were profiled in healthy donors and ankylosing spondylitis patients so that disease-linked TCR variants could be found. Samples of peripheral blood were taken, and for ankylosing spondylitis patients, synovial fluid was collected as well. In total, the full study cohort was made up of nearly 110 healthy donors and about two dozen ankylosing spondylitis patients. Here is what the overall study found, with its caveats: A TCR beta motif made up of seven or eight highly homologous amino acid variants appeared to be characteristic of blood from ankylosing spondylitis patients. In peripheral blood, the disease-linked clones were found at relatively low frequencies and had a CD8+ phenotype. Some motif variants had previously been reported in the synovial fluid and blood of reactive arthritis patients, which suggests shared mechanisms of disease initiation. According to the report, matched synovial fluid samples from ankylosing spondylitis patients were significantly enriched for the disease-linked clones.

This clonotype originated in a male donor with ankylosing spondylitis or in good health (not recorded which). The source material was blood, either unsorted or a sorted T cell fraction (not recorded which). The V and J genes are TRBV30 and TRBJ2-1; TRBD2 fits 15 bases in the junction. The CDR3 loop reads CAWNGLAGGEQFF. The DNA sequence follows: TGTGCCTGGAACGGACTAGCGGGAGGGGAGCAGTTCTTC.